This TCR beta chain was observed in a study of T cells in Graves' hyperthyroidism and ophthalmopathy. For the study at large: Peripheral blood was collected at initial diagnosis, before any treatment.

Uncontrolled infection, other autoimmune disease, pregnancy or lactation excluded patients. Fresh peripheral blood, 9.5 to 10 ml of it, supplied the PBMCs. V shed 4 bases and J 10 bases; nucleotides not matched to a gene: 3. Germline V gives CDR1 SGHVS, CDR2 FQNEAQ. CDR3 size: 12 residues. From RNA transcripts, TCR beta CDR3 regions were amplified. Initially, a first-round RT-PCR of the TCR CDR3 employed the HTBI primer set. Via MiXCR, TCRdb re-called the multiplex PCR reads, giving one row per CDR3 protein. This table holds 340,000 or so distinct CDR3 sequences, 20% to 25% found once. The sequence was collected from a woman between 45 and 60 years old with Graves' hyperthyroidism. Input material: blood. The chain has TRBV7-8 and TRBJ2-3; 9 nucleotides agree with TRBD2. The DNA for the CDR3 is TGTGCCAGCAGCTACGGGACTAGCCCGCAGTATTTT. Protein: CASSYGTSPQYF.